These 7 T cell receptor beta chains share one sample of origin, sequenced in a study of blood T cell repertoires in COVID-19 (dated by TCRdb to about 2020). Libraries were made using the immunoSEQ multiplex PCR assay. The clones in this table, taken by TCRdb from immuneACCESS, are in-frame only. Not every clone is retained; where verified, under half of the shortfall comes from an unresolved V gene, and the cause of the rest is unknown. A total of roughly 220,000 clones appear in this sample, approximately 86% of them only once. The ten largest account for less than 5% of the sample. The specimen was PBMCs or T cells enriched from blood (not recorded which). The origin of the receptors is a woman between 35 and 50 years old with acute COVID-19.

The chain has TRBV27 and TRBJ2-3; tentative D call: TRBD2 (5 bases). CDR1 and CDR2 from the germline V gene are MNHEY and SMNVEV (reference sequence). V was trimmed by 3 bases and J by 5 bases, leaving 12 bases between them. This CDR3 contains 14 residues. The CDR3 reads CASSFGLGRDTQYF. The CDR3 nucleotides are TGTGCCAGCAGTTTTGGCTTGGGGAGAGATACGCAGTATTTT.

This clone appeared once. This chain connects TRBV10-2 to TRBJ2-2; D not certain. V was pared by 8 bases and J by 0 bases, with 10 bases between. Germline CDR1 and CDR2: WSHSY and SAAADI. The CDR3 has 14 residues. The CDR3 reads CASSEVANTGELFF. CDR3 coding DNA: TGCGCCAGCTCTGAGGTCGCGAACACCGGGGAGCTGTTTTTT.

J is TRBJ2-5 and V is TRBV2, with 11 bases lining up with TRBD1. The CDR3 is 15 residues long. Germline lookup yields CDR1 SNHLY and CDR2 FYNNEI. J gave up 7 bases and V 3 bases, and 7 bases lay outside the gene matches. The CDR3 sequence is CASSDEQDRGRTQYF. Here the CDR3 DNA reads TGTGCCAGCAGTGATGAACAGGACAGGGGGCGGACCCAGTACTTC.

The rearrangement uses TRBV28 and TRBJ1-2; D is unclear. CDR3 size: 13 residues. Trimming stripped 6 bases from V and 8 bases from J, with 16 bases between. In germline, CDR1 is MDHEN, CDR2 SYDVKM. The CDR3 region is CASSPGFMGGYTF. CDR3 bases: TGTGCCAGCAGCCCCGGCTTTATGGGCGGCTACACCTTC.

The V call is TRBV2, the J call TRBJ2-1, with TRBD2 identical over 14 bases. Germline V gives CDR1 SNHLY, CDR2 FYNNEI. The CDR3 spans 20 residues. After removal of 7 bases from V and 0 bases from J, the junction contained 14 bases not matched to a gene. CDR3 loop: CASIYPGLAGAKSSYNEQFF. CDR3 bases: TGTGCCAGCATTTACCCGGGACTAGCGGGAGCAAAGAGCTCCTACAATGAGCAGTTCTTC.

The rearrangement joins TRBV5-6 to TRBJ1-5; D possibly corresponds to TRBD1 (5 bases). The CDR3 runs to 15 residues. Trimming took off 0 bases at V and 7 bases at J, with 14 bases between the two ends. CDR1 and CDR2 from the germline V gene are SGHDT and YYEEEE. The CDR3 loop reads CASSLDWGPGQPQHF. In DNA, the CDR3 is TGTGCCAGCAGCTTGGATTGGGGCCCCGGACAGCCCCAGCATTTT.

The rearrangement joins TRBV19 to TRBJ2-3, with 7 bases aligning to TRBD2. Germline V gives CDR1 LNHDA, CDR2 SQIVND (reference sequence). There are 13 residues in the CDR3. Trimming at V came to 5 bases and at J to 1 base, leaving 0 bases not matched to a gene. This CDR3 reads CASSRGGTDTQYF. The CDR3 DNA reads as TGTGCCAGTAGTCGGGGGGGCACAGATACGCAGTATTTT.